Following are 5 T cell receptor beta chains from one sample sequenced in a study of shared clonotypes between healthy human individuals. The protocol was immunoSEQ multiplex PCR, while the TCRdb copy is restricted to in-frame clones and leaves out a portion. The sample records approximately 98,000 clones, about 63% being singletons. Sequences were obtained from memory CD8+ T cells sorted from blood. The sample's subset: CD45RO+ cells pooled with CCR7-negative TemRA cells. The receptors come from a woman in her twenties or thirties in good health.

This chain joins TRBV6-1 and TRBJ2-7, with D possibly TRBD2 on 6 matching bases. Germline CDR1 and CDR2: MNHNS and SASEGT. The CDR3 spans 15 residues. Deletions cut 3 bases from V and 2 bases from J, with 14 bases between. The CDR3 here is CASSDVSSVPYEQYF. The CDR3 DNA reads as TGTGCCAGCAGTGACGTTTCTAGCGTCCCCTACGAGCAGTACTTC.

This clone was recorded only once. V gene TRBV19 combines with J gene TRBJ2-3, with D uncertain. The CDR3 runs 17 residues. The V end lost 3 bases, the J end lost 7 bases, and 23 bases lay between the germline ends. Germline V gives CDR1 LNHDA, CDR2 SQIVND (reference sequence). Written as DNA, the CDR3 is TGTGCCAGTAGTATTCCCTATGGGCCGACCTCGCAGTATACGCAGTATTTT. Protein: CASSIPYGPTSQYTQYF.

The rearrangement uses TRBV2 and TRBJ2-4; D is unresolved. The CDR3 contains 14 residues. Trimming took off 10 bases at V and 0 bases at J, with 13 bases between the two ends. Per the germline V gene, CDR1 is SNHLY and CDR2 is FYNNEI. The CDR3 loop is CATKREVAKNIQYF. The CDR3 bases are TGTGCCACCAAACGAGAAGTAGCCAAAAACATTCAGTACTTC.

CDR3 sequence reads: CASSLPGGREAYNEQFF. The CDR3 DNA reads TGTGCCAGCAGCCTCCCCGGGGGGCGGGAGGCCTACAATGAGCAGTTCTTC. The chain links TRBV7-2 to TRBJ2-1; 8 positions match TRBD2. CDR1 is SGHTA and CDR2 is FQGNSA in the germline V gene. Trimming took 5 bases from V and 2 from J; bases not matched to a gene: 11. The CDR3 is 17 residues long. The full variable domain, in which reference TRBV7-2 and TRBJ2-1 provide the parts outside the CDR3, is GAGVSQSPSNKVTEKGKDVELRCDPISGHTALYWYRQSLGQGLEFLIYFQGNSAPDKSGLPSDRFSAERTGGSVSTLTIQRTQQEDSAVYLCASSLPGGREAYNEQFFGPGTRLTVL.

This chain joins TRBV6-5 and TRBJ1-2, with a possible D match to TRBD1 (6 bases). The CDR3 loop spans 15 amino acids. Per germline, CDR1 MNHEY and CDR2 SVGAGI. Trimming cost V 2 bases and J 8 bases, with 18 bases left between them. CDR3 coding DNA: TGTGCCAGCAGTTACCAACAACAGGGTATGGAGGGCTACACCTTC. Encoded protein: CASSYQQQGMEGYTF.